The clone carrying this T cell receptor beta chain was seen just once. Its specificity is unknown. The data stem from a study of T cell responses to AZD1222 COVID-19 vaccine. Study information: Pooled samples include second doses given at about 4 or 12 weeks. Study-wide findings and caveats: Nearly half of spike-specific TCRs reportedly go after variant regions that carry no mutations. Compared with day 0, the breadth and depth of the Spike-specific TCR repertoire rose significantly after two doses of AZD1222.

Sequencing was performed with immunoSEQ multiplex PCR; in TCRdb, only in-frame clones are kept and a portion is missing. Of under 70,000 clones in the sample, about 85% are singletons; the top ten hold 21%. Looked up from germline, CDR1 is KGHSH and CDR2 is LQKENI. The CDR3 covers 14 residues. The V end lost 6 bases, the J end lost 0 bases, and 9 bases lay between the germline ends. The TCR was taken from an adult in good health. The J gene is TRBJ1-3, the V gene TRBV18; D remains unclear. The sequences come from peripheral blood, collected on day 0 of AZD1222 vaccination. The CDR3 reads CASSRTDSGNTIYF. CDR3 DNA sequence: TGTGCCAGCTCGCGGACCGACTCTGGAAACACCATATATTTT.